Sequencing of this TCR beta chain was carried out in a study of regulatory T cells in long-lasting Graves disease. Turning to this clonotype: Its antigen is not known.

Assembly of TCR beta libraries relied on iRepertoire HTBI primers together with Arm-PCR of CDR3 regions. TCRdb passed the multiplex PCR reads through MiXCR, listing each CDR3 protein once. The table records 360,000 or so distinct CDR3 sequences, more than 20% of them present only once. Study conclusions and caveats: Newly diagnosed patients shared about a thousand public clonotypes; persistent patients shared about 2,700.

The sample's time point: persistent/refractory GD, antithyroid drugs over 5 years with positive TRAb. The authors made the TCR library using RNA they extracted from PBMCs. The CDR3 sequence is 15 residues long. In germline, CDR1 is DFQATT, CDR2 SNEGSKA (reference sequence). V dropped 5 bases and J dropped 0 bases, with 16 bases sitting between them. The V call is TRBV20-1, the J call TRBJ1-2; D is unresolved. The receptor was derived from a woman aged 40 to 55 with Graves disease. This sample comprised peripheral blood mononuclear cells (PBMCs), obtained when the disease was refractory, from a patient treated with antithyroid drugs. This chain's CDR3 is CSARVTAGANYGYTF. Written as DNA, the CDR3 is TGCAGTGCTCGGGTGACGGCGGGAGCTAACTATGGCTACACCTTC.